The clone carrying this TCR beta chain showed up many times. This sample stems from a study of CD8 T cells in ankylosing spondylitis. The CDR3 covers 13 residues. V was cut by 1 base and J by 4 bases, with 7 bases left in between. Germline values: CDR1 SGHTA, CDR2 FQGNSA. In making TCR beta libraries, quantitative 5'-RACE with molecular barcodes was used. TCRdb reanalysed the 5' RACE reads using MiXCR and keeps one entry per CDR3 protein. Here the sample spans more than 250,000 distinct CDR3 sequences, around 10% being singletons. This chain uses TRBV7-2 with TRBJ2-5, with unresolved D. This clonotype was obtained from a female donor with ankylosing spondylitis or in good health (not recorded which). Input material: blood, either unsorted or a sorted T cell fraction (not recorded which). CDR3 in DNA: TGTGCCAGCAGCTTAGGCGGAAGAGAGACCCAGTACTTC. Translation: CASSLGGRETQYF.